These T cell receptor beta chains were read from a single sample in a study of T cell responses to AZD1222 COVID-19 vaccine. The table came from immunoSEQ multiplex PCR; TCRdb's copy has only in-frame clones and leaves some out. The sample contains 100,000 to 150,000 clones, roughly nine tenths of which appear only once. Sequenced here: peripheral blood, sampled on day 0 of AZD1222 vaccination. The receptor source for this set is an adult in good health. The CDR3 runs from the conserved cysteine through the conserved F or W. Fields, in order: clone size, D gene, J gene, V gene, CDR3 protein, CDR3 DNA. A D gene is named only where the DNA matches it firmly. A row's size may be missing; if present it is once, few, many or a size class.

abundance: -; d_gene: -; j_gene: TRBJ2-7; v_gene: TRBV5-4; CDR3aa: CASSWGGTIYEQYF; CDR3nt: TGTGCCAGCAGCTGGGGCGGGACCATCTACGAGCAGTACTTC
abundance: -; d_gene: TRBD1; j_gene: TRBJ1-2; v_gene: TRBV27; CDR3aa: CASRTGGNYGYTF; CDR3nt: TGTGCCTCGAGGACAGGGGGCAACTATGGCTACACCTTC
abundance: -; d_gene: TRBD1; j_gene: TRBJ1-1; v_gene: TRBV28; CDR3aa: CASSRQGGGNEAFF; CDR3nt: TGTGCCAGCAGTAGACAGGGAGGAGGGAATGAAGCTTTCTTT
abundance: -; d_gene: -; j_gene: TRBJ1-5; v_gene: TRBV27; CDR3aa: CASSLRATVGFQPQHF; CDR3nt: TGTGCCAGCAGTTTAAGGGCGACAGTAGGTTTCCAGCCCCAGCATTTT
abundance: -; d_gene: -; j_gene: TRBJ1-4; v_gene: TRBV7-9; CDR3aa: CASSPGRGFNEKLFF; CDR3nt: TGTGCCAGCAGCCCCGGTCGGGGGTTTAATGAAAAACTGTTTTTT
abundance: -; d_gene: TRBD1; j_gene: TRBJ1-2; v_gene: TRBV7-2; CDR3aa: CASSLGQTTYGYTF; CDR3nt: TGTGCCAGCAGCCTGGGACAGACCACCTATGGCTACACCTTC
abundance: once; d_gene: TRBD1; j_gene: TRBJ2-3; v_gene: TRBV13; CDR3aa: CASRSFARTGGADTQYF; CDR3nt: TGTGCCAGCAGATCATTCGCCCGGACAGGGGGGGCAGATACGCAGTATTTT
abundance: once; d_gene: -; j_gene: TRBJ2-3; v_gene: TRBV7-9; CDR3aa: CASSTDRRDTQYF; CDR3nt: TGTGCCAGCAGCACAGACAGGAGAGATACGCAGTATTTT
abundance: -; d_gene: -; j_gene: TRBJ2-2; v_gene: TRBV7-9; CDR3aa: CASSLLFGNTGELFF; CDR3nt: TGTGCCAGCAGCTTATTGTTTGGGAACACCGGGGAGCTGTTTTTT
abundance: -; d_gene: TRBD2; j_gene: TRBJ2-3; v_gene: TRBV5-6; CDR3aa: CASSLVVRLAGGIDTQYF; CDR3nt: TGTGCCAGCAGCTTGGTCGTCCGACTAGCGGGGGGGATAGATACGCAGTATTTT
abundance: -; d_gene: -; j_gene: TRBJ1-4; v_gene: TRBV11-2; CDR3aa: CASSLDAREKLFF; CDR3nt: TGTGCCAGCAGCTTAGATGCGCGGGAAAAACTGTTTTTT
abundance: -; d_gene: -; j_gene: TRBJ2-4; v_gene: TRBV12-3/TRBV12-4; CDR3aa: CASSLTKNIQYF; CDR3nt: TGTGCCAGCAGTTTGACTAAAAACATTCAGTACTTC
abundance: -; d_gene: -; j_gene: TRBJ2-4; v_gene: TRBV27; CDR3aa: CASSPTPAKNIQYF; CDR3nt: TGTGCCAGCAGCCCTACCCCCGCCAAAAACATTCAGTACTTC
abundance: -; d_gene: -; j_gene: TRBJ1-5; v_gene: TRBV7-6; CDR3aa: CASSLGDGSNQPQHF; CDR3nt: TGTGCCAGCAGCTTAGGGGACGGGAGCAATCAGCCCCAGCATTTT
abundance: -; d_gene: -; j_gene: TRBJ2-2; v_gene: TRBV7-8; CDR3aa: CASSPVGGSTGELFF; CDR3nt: TGTGCCAGCAGCCCCGTCGGGGGCAGCACCGGGGAGCTGTTTTTT
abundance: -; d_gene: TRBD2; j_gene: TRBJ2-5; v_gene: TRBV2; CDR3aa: CASPLAGEETQYF; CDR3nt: TGTGCCAGCCCACTAGCGGGAGAAGAGACCCAGTACTTC
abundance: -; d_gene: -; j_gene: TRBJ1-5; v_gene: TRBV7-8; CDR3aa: CASSSRDPNQPQHF; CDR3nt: TGTGCCAGCAGCTCGAGGGACCCCAATCAGCCCCAGCATTTT
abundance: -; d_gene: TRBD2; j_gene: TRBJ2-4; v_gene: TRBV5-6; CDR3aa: CASSLRSGRTAKNIQYF; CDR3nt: TGTGCCAGCAGCTTAAGGAGCGGGAGAACTGCCAAAAACATTCAGTACTTC
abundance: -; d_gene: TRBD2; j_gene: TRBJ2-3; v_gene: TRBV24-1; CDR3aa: CATSDPSFGTSVSDTQYF; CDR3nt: TGTGCCACCAGTGATCCCTCGTTCGGGACTAGCGTTTCAGATACGCAGTATTTT
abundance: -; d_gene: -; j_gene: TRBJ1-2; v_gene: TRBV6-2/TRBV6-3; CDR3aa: CASSYNREANYGYTF; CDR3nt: TGTGCCAGCAGTTACAACAGGGAAGCTAACTATGGCTACACCTTC
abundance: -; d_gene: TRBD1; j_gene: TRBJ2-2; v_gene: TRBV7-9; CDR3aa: CASTTGTGVWAGELFF; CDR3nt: TGTGCCAGCACAACCGGGACAGGGGTCTGGGCCGGGGAGCTGTTTTTT
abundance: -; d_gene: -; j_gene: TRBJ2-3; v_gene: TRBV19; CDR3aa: CASSAASHGGTDTQYF; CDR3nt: TGTGCCAGTAGTGCAGCCTCGCACGGGGGCACAGATACGCAGTATTTT
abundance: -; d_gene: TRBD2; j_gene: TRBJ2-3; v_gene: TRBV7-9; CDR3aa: CASSVAGGSQDTQYF; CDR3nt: TGTGCCAGCAGCGTAGCGGGGGGGTCGCAAGATACGCAGTATTTT
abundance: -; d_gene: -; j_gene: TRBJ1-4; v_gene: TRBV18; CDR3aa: CASSPGGEKLFF; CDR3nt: TGTGCCAGCTCTCCGGGGGGTGAAAAACTGTTTTTT
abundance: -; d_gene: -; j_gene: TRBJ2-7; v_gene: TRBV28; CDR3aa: CASSQGSSYEQYF; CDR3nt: TGTGCCAGCAGTCAGGGGTCCTCCTACGAGCAGTACTTC
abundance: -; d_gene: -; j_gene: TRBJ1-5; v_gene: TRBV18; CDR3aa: CASSPPGGSNQPQHF; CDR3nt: TGTGCCAGCTCACCACCAGGGGGGAGCAATCAGCCCCAGCATTTT
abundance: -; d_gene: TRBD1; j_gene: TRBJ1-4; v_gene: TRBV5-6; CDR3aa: CASSHQGVESEKLFF; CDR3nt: TGTGCCAGCAGTCACCAGGGGGTTGAGTCTGAAAAACTGTTTTTT
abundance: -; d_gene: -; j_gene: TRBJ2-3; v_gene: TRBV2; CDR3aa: CASREGGFGTDTQYF; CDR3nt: TGTGCCAGCAGAGAAGGGGGATTCGGTACAGATACGCAGTATTTT
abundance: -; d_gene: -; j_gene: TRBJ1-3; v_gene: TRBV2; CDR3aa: CASAGRGNTIYF; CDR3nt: TGTGCCAGCGCAGGCAGAGGAAACACCATATATTTT
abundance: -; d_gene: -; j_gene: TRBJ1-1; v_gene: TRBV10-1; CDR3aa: CASSEDNTEAFF; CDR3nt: TGCGCCAGCAGTGAGGATAACACTGAAGCTTTCTTT
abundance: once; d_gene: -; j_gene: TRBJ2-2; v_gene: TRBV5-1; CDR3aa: CASSLAVQTGELFF; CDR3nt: TGCGCCAGCAGCTTGGCCGTTCAGACCGGGGAGCTGTTTTTT
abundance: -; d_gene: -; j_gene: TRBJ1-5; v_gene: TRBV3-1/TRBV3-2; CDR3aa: CASSQGEQPQHF; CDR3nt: TGTGCCAGCAGCCAAGGGGAACAGCCCCAGCATTTT
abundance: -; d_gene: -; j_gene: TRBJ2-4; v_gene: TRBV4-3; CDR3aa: CASSQERTQTNIQYF; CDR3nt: TGCGCCAGCAGCCAAGAGAGGACACAGACTAACATTCAGTACTTC
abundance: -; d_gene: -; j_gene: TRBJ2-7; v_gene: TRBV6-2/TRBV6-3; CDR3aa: CASSYGRGSEQYF; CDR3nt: TGTGCCAGCAGTTACGGGCGGGGATCCGAGCAGTACTTC
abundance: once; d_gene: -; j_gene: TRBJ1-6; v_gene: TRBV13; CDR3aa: CASSPRSGDSPLHF; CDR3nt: TGTGCCAGCAGCCCCAGGTCGGGGGATTCACCCCTCCACTTT
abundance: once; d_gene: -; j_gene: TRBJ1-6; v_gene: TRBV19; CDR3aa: CASSGDGGTNSPLHF; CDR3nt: TGTGCCAGTAGTGGTGACGGAGGGACCAATTCACCCCTCCACTTT
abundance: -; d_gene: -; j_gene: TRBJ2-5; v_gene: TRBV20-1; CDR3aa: CSASEAQGAQYF; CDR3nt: TGCAGTGCTAGTGAGGCCCAGGGAGCCCAGTACTTC
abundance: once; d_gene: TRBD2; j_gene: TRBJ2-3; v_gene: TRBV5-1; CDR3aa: CASSLVGSGGAGDTQYF; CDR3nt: TGCGCCAGCAGCTTGGTGGGTAGCGGGGGGGCAGGAGATACGCAGTATTTT
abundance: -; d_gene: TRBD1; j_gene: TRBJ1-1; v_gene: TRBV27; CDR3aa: CASSLRKSGQEAFF; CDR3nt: TGTGCCAGCAGTTTACGAAAATCGGGACAGGAAGCTTTCTTT
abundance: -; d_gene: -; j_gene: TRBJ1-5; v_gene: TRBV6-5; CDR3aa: CASNRPNQPQHF; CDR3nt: TGTGCCAGCAATAGGCCCAATCAGCCCCAGCATTTT
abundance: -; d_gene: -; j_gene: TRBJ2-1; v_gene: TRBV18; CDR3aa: CASSPPNGRAGNEQFF; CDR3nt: TGTGCCAGCTCACCACCAAATGGGCGGGCTGGCAATGAGCAGTTCTTC
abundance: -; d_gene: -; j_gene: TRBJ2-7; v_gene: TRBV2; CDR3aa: CASSWGGRAVSYEQYF; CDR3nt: TGTGCCAGCAGCTGGGGCGGCAGGGCCGTCTCCTACGAGCAGTACTTC
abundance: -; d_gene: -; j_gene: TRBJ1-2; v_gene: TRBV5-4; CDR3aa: CASSPGGGYTF; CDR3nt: TGTGCCAGCAGCCCCGGGGGCGGCTACACCTTC
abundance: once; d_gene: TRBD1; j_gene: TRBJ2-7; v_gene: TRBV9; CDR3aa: CASSVSPGTDGAYEQYF; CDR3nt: TGTGCCAGCAGCGTAAGCCCTGGGACAGATGGGGCCTACGAGCAGTACTTC
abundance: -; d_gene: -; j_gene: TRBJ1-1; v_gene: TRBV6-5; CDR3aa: CASRTDHMNTEAFF; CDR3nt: TGTGCCAGCAGGACCGACCACATGAACACTGAAGCTTTCTTT
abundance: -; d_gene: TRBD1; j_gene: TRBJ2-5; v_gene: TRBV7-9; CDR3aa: CASSIRSGGNRETQYF; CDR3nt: TGTGCCAGCAGCATACGGTCAGGGGGCAATAGGGAGACCCAGTACTTC
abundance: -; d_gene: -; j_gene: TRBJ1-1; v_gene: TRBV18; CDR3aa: CASSSGRLAFF; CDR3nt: TGTGCCAGCTCATCCGGCCGGTTGGCCTTCTTT
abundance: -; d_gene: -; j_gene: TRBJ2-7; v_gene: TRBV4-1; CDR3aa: CASSQRGDRQGYEQYF; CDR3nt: TGCGCCAGCAGCCAAAGGGGGGACCGACAGGGCTACGAGCAGTACTTC
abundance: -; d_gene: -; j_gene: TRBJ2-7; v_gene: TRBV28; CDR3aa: CASRKYEQYF; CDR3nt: TGTGCCAGCAGGAAGTACGAGCAGTACTTC
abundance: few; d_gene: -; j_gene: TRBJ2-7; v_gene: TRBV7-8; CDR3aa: CASSLKYEQYF; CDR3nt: TGTGCCAGCAGCTTAAAGTACGAGCAGTACTTC
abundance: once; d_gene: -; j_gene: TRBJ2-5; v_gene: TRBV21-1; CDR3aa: CASSRLTGGAQETQYF; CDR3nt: TGTGCCAGCAGCAGATTGACAGGGGGTGCCCAAGAGACCCAGTACTTC
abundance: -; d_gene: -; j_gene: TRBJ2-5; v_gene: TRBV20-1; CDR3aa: CSARDLETQYF; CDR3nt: TGCAGTGCTAGAGATCTAGAGACCCAGTACTTC
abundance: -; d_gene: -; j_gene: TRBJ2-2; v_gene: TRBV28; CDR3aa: CASTLNVGELFF; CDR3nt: TGTGCCAGCACCCTCAATGTCGGGGAGCTGTTTTTT